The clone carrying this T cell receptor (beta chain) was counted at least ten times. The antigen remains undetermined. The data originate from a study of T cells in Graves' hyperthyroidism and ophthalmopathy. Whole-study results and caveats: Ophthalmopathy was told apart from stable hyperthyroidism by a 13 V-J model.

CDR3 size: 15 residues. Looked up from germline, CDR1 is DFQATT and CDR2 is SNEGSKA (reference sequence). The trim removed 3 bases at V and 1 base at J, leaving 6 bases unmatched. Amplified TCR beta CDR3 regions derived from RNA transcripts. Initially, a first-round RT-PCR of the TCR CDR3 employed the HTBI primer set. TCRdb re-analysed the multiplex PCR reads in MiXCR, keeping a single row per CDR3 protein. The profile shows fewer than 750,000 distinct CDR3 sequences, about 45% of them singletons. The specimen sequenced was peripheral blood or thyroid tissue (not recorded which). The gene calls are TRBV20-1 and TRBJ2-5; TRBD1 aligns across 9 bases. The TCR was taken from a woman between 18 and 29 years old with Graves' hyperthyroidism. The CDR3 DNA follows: TGCAGTGCTAGCGCCCTGGACAGGGGCCAAGAGACCCAGTACTTC. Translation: CSASALDRGQETQYF.